The present TCR beta chain was sequenced within a study of cytomegalovirus exposure and HLA in healthy donors. Study-wide findings and caveats: Within an earlier analysis, most TCR beta V segments proved productive either about 90% or about 30% of the time. The authors later found TCR association rates varying by HLA locus, with DRB1 most and HLA-C fewest. A missense variant in DCLRE1C was later tied to TCR beta V- and J-gene trimming.

On this clone: Its antigen is undetermined.

Trimming removed 0 bases from V and 3 bases from J, with 9 bases in between. CDR1 GTSNPN and CDR2 SVGIG come from the germline V gene (reference sequence). CDR3 length: 14 residues. Use of 60 Vbeta and 13 Jbeta primers characterized the PCR. The protocol was immunoSEQ multiplex PCR, while the TCRdb copy is restricted to in-frame clones and leaves out a portion. This sample yields 160,000 or so clones, of which around 77% are seen a single time; 3% to 4.5% belongs to the top ten. The sample consisted of PBMCs. The V call is TRBV30, the J call TRBJ1-5; D might be TRBD1 (5 bases). This receptor was obtained from a man aged 25 to 45 in good health and CMV-seropositive. CDR3 region: CAWSVAGNNQPQHF. The CDR3 nucleotides are TGTGCCTGGAGTGTGGCAGGGAACAATCAGCCCCAGCATTTT. Based on the CDR3 plus reference TRBV30 and TRBJ1-5, the full variable domain is SQTIHQWPATLVQPVGSPLSLECTVEGTSNPNLYWYRQAAGRGLQLLFYSVGIGQISSEVPQNLSASRPQDRQFILSSKKLLLSDSGFYLCAWSVAGNNQPQHFGDGTRLSIL.